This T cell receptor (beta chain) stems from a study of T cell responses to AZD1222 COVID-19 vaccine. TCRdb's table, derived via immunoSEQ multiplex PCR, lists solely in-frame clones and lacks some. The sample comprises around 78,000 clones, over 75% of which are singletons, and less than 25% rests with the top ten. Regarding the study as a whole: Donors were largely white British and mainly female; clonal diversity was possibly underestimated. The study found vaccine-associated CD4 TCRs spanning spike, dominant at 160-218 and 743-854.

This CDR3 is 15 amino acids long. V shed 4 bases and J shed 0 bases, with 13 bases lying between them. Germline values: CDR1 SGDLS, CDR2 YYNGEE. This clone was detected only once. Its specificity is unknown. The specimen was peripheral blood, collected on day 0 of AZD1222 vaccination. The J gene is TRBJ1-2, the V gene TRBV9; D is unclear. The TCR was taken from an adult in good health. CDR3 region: CASSPSSISNYGYTF. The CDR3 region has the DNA TGTGCCAGCAGCCCAAGCAGCATCTCTAACTATGGCTACACCTTC.